The 20 T cell receptor beta chains listed next were all sequenced from one sample in a study of regulatory T cells in long-lasting Graves disease. Noted time point: persistent/refractory GD, antithyroid drugs over 5 years with positive TRAb. There was RNA extracted from PBMCs, and the TCR library was made from it. iRepertoire HTBI primers and Arm-PCR of CDR3 regions built TCR beta libraries. Using its own MiXCR run on the multiplex PCR reads, TCRdb lists one record per CDR3 protein. Seen here are a few hundred thousand distinct CDR3 sequences, roughly 21% observed once, and the top ten hold roughly 6.9%. This specimen consisted of peripheral blood mononuclear cells (PBMCs), obtained when the disease was refractory, from a patient treated with antithyroid drugs. Receptors originate from a female donor with Graves disease.

This clonotype was seen at least ten times. The genes are TRBV6-1 and TRBJ1-4; tentative D call: TRBD1 (5 bases). CDR3 length: 17 amino acids. Germline CDR1 is MNHNS and CDR2 is SASEGT. The germline V and J ends were trimmed by 6 bases and 3 bases, with 20 bases remaining between them. The CDR3 DNA reads as TGTGCCAGCAGCCAAGGTCGAGGGGCGGACCCTAATGAAAAACTGTTTTTT. Translation: CASSQGRGADPNEKLFF.

The gene calls are TRBV15 and TRBJ2-2; tentative D call: TRBD2 (5 bases). Trimming removed 3 bases from V and 1 base from J, with 12 bases in between. Per germline, CDR1 LNHNV and CDR2 YYDKDF (reference sequence). This CDR3 has 16 residues. CDR3: CATSREVGGNTGELFF. In DNA, the CDR3 is TGTGCCACCAGCAGGGAGGTGGGCGGGAACACCGGGGAGCTGTTTTTT.

The chain combines TRBV20-1 with TRBJ1-2; D not resolved. From germline, CDR1 is DFQATT and CDR2 SNEGSKA (reference sequence). The V and J ends lost 0 bases and 3 bases respectively, with 11 bases between them. This CDR3 has 14 residues. CDR3 nucleotide sequence: TGCAGTGCTAGAGATCCGGGTGGGGACTATGGCTACACCTTC. Translation gives CSARDPGGDYGYTF.

This clonotype was found many times. The rearrangement links TRBV6-1 to TRBJ2-7; weak D call: TRBD1 (5 bases). Germline CDR1 and CDR2: MNHNS and SASEGT. This CDR3 is built from 12 residues. Trimming stripped 2 bases from V and 6 bases from J, with 8 bases between. CDR3: CASSERGREQYF. The CDR3 DNA sequence: TGTGCCAGCAGTGAAAGGGGTCGCGAGCAGTACTTC.

This CDR3 is CSAKGPLGRNSPLHF. The CDR3 DNA sequence: TGCAGTGCCAAGGGACCCCTAGGTCGGAATTCACCCCTCCACTTT. This sequence joins TRBV20-1 and TRBJ1-6; a possible D gene is TRBD1 (5 bases). This CDR3 comprises 15 residues. V gave up 6 bases and J gave up 7 bases, with 19 bases separating them. CDR1 and CDR2 (germline): DFQATT, SNEGSKA (reference sequence).

This clonotype was counted ten times or more. The chain recombines TRBV19 with TRBJ2-5; 8 positions match TRBD2. Germline V gene lookup returns CDR1 LNHDA and CDR2 SQIVND (reference sequence). This CDR3 is built from 18 residues. V dropped 4 bases and J dropped 1; count of bases not matched to a gene: 14. In DNA, the CDR3 is TGTGCCAGTAGTACCTCACGAGGGAGCGGGGGCATCCAAGAGACCCAGTACTTC. Encoded protein: CASSTSRGSGGIQETQYF.

The V gene is TRBV11-1, the J gene TRBJ1-1; possible D gene TRBD1, 5 bases. The ends were cut back, 3 bases at V and 5 bases at J, with 10 bases in the middle. This CDR3 comprises 13 residues. CDR1 and CDR2 (germline): SGHAT, FQDESV (reference sequence). CDR3 loop: CASSFGGVTEAFF. CDR3 DNA sequence: TGTGCCAGCAGCTTCGGAGGGGTGACTGAAGCTTTCTTT.

V and J are TRBV28 and TRBJ1-5; D is perhaps TRBD1 (6 bases). The CDR3 totals 17 residues. The V and J ends lost 5 bases and 1 base respectively, with 18 bases between them. CDR1 and CDR2 from the germline V gene are MDHEN and SYDVKM. CDR3 region: CASSPFLRGPSNQPQHF. DNA of the CDR3: TGTGCCAGCAGTCCCTTCCTCAGGGGCCCGAGCAATCAGCCCCAGCATTTT.

The gene calls are TRBV9 and TRBJ1-3; possibly TRBD1 for D (5 bases). Trimming took off 2 bases at V and 4 bases at J, with 16 bases between the two ends. CDR3 length: 16 amino acids. Germline V gives CDR1 SGDLS, CDR2 YYNGEE. The chain's CDR3 is CASSVRSTGGGNTIYF. The CDR3 bases are TGTGCCAGCAGCGTCCGTTCAACAGGAGGAGGAAACACCATATATTTT.

This clonotype was found once. The CDR3 loop is CASSLLPGLSAEQYF. The CDR3 DNA sequence: TGCGCCAGCAGCCTCCTCCCGGGACTCTCGGCCGAGCAGTACTTC. This chain links TRBV5-1 with TRBJ2-7, with a tentative D call TRBD2 (6 bases). CDR1 SGHRS and CDR2 YFSETQ come from the germline V gene. CDR3 length equals 15 residues. Between the trimmed V and J ends, which lost 4 bases and 6 bases, there was a span of 20 bases.

This clonotype was observed many times. The rearrangement uses TRBV12-3 or TRBV12-4 and TRBJ1-1, with 7 bases lining up with TRBD1. CDR3 length equals 13 residues. Trimming cost V 6 bases and J 5 bases; bases outside gene matches: 6. The CDR3 loop reads CASSLTTGTEAFF. The CDR3 nucleotides read TGTGCCAGCAGCTTAACGACAGGGACTGAAGCTTTCTTT.

This clonotype came up many times. V gene TRBV20-1 combines with J gene TRBJ2-7; TRBD1 or TRBD2 may be the D gene (5 bases each). The germline V gene encodes CDR1 DFQATT and CDR2 SNEGSKA (reference sequence). The CDR3 runs to 13 residues. V lost 3 bases and J 2 bases, leaving 11 bases between the germline ends. CDR3 sequence reads: CSASQGTAYEQYF. CDR3 coding DNA: TGCAGTGCTAGCCAAGGGACGGCCTACGAGCAGTACTTC.

This clonotype has just a few counts. V and J are TRBV20-1 and TRBJ1-4, with D unresolved. V shed 6 bases and J shed 5 bases, with 16 bases lying between them. Germline values: CDR1 DFQATT, CDR2 SNEGSKA (reference sequence). The CDR3 consists of 14 residues. CDR3 bases: TGCAGTGCCGGAGTCCGGTCTCGAAATGAAAAACTGTTTTTT. It codes for CSAGVRSRNEKLFF.

The chain recombines TRBV30 with TRBJ2-7, with a weak D call TRBD2 (5 bases). V dropped 2 bases and J dropped 4 bases, with 9 bases sitting between them. Looked up from germline, CDR1 is GTSNPN and CDR2 is SVGIG (reference sequence). CDR3 size: 12 residues. The CDR3 region is CAWSIRGYEQYF. The CDR3 nucleotides read TGTGCCTGGAGTATACGCGGGTACGAGCAGTACTTC.

The chain uses TRBV3-1 and TRBJ2-7; TRBD1 matches at 9 bases. V dropped 1 base and J dropped 4; count of bases not matched to a gene: 5. Germline V CDR1 and CDR2: LGHDT, YNNKEL (reference sequence). The CDR3 is made up of 15 amino acids. In nucleotides, the CDR3 is TGTGCCAGCAGCCAAGGATCGACAGGGGGGTACGAGCAGTACTTC. Encoded protein: CASSQGSTGGYEQYF.

Of note for this clonotype: At one of its ends the junction is not consistent with the germline gene, which may arise from a read error. The V call is TRBV20-1, the J call TRBJ2-1; D possibly corresponds to TRBD2 (5 bases). The germline gives CDR1 DFQATT, CDR2 SNEGSKA (reference sequence). This CDR3 contains 14 residues. CDR3 coding DNA: TGCAGTACTAGGTCCTCTTTTGGAGCAAATGAGCAGTTCTTC. This encodes CSTRSSFGANEQFF.

V is TRBV10-3 and J is TRBJ2-7, with D possibly TRBD1 on 6 matching bases. In germline, CDR1 is ENHRY, CDR2 SYGVKD. The CDR3 sequence is 13 residues long. The V end lost 5 bases, the J end lost 1 base, and 9 bases lay between the germline ends. CDR3 sequence: CAISKGQSYEQYF. The CDR3 DNA follows: TGTGCCATCAGTAAAGGACAGTCCTACGAGCAGTACTTC.

The sample holds a few counts of this clonotype. The rearrangement links TRBV7-9 to TRBJ2-7, with 8 nucleotides matching TRBD1. This CDR3 comprises 15 residues. V trimming: 4 bases; J trimming: 5 bases; junction bases outside the gene matches: 10. The germline V gene has CDR1 SEHNR and CDR2 FQNEAQ (reference sequence). The CDR3 nucleotides read TGTGCCAGCAGCTCTCCCAGGGCAGGGGGCCACGAGCAGTACTTC. Amino acid sequence: CASSSPRAGGHEQYF.

This clonotype was seen repeatedly, ten times or more. The chain is built from TRBV28 and TRBJ2-5; the D call may be TRBD1 or TRBD2 (5 bases each). The CDR3 is 14 amino acids. Trimming pared 6 bases from V and 1 base from J, leaving 12 bases between. Germline assignment: CDR1 MDHEN and CDR2 SYDVKM. CDR3 sequence (DNA): TGTGCCAGCAGACGGGGACCGGCCCAAGAGACCCAGTACTTC. Translated: CASRRGPAQETQYF.

This clonotype appeared a single time. This chain connects TRBV30 to TRBJ1-6; D not resolved. Germline values: CDR1 GTSNPN, CDR2 SVGIG (reference sequence). The CDR3 spans 15 residues. CDR3 nucleotide sequence: TGTGCATCAGGACTGACTGGGTCCTATAATTCACCCCTCCACTTT. This encodes CASGLTGSYNSPLHF.